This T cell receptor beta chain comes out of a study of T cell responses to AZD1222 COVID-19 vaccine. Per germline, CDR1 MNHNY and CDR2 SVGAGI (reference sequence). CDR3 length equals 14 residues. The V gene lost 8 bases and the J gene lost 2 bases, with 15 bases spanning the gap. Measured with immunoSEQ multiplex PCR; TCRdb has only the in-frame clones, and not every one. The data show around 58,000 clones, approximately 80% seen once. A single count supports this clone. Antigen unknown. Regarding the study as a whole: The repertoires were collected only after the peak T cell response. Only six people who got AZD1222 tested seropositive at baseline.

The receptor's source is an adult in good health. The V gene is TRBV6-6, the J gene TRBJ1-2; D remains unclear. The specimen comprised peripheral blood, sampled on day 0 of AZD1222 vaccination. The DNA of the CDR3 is TGTGCCAGCCTCAAAGCAGAGGGAAACTATGGCTACACCTTC. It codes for CASLKAEGNYGYTF.